The present T cell receptor beta chain was sequenced within a study of early T cells in non-severe SARS-CoV-2 infection (dated by TCRdb to about 2021). Background on the whole study: TCR sequencing used bulk RNA from unsorted whole blood, so alpha and beta chains could not be paired. Paper-wide results and their limitations: VDJdb matching was skewed toward anti-spike CD8 responses and likely underestimated virus-specific expansions by missing private and CD4 specificities.

This clonotype appeared a few times. This clone's antigen is unknown. Per-nucleotide qualities are absent, and no much larger clonotype sits a single base away. This was a case-control study nested in a cohort of healthcare workers in London, UK, who had nasopharyngeal swab PCR tests and blood samples taken every week. Between 23 and 31 March 2020, the week of the UK lockdown, healthcare workers were enrolled and then followed up weekly for as long as 16 weeks. The method was 5' RACE. Sequenced using a NextSeq 500. Unique molecular identifiers were attached to individual cDNA molecules in the TCR library protocol so that sequencing error and PCR bias could be corrected. Both TCR alpha and beta chains were sequenced, and tight co-correlation was observed between alpha and beta sequence abundances in each sample. Under the source paper's analysis protocol: Decombinator V4 was used to perform V gene, J gene and CDR3 annotation of TCR sequences. Expanded TCRs were defined as changing significantly between any two time points under a Poisson model with p below 0.0001. TCR abundances were normalised to the total number of TCRs sequenced per sample and expressed as counts per million. TRAV1-2 paired with TRAJ12, TRAJ20 or TRAJ33 defined MAIT TCRs, while TRAV10 paired with TRAJ18 defined iNKT TCRs. VDJdb, accessed 1 November 2021, was searched for CMV, EBV and SARS-CoV-2 annotated TCRs, excluding TCRs annotated for multiple antigens. TCRdb cleaned the public reads at Q25 with fastp, built clones with MiXCR and kept in-frame beta chains. Every distinct CDR3 protein forms one entry, paired with its most common genes and DNA. The V and J calls come from TCRdb's annotation, not from the publication. The sample table contains more than 65,000 distinct CDR3 sequences; only one count was recorded for around 13% of them. Together, the top ten hold around 1.1% of the sample.

The junction carries 15 bases between V and J, which are trimmed by 5 bases and 9 bases respectively. For CDR1 and CDR2, the germline V gene lists SGHRS and YFSETQ. The CDR3 numbers 13 residues from cysteine through phenylalanine. The entry retains the CDR3 DNA only, 39 bases that are in frame from base 1. Recombination connected TRBV5-1 to TRBJ2-1; the D element could tentatively be TRBD1 or TRBD2, as 5 bases agree for each. Sequenced material: whole blood. The sequence was collected from an adult who was a healthcare worker with PCR-confirmed SARS-CoV-2 infection or an uninfected control (not recorded which). The CDR3 sequence is CASSQTHGTEQFF. Here is the DNA: TGCGCCAGCAGTCAGACCCATGGGACTGAGCAGTTCTTC.